This is a list of T cell receptor beta chains from one sample in a study of naive and memory T cell subsets. In TCRdb, the UMI-ligation and nested PCR reads were re-called with MiXCR into one record per CDR3 protein. Among about 90,000 distinct CDR3 sequences listed, 6% to 7.5% were seen once. Material for sequencing was central memory CD4+ T cells from blood. These receptor sequences come from a human donor in good health. Each CDR3 is given with its conserved first and last residue. The order of the fields is J gene, clone size, D gene, V gene, CDR3 DNA, CDR3 protein. A D gene is named only where the DNA matches it firmly. Where a row states a size, it is once, few, many or the class of an expanded clone; other rows omit it.

TRBJ2-6	many	.	TRBV7-8	TGTGCCAGCAAACCGCAGGGTATGGCTGGGGCCAACGTCCTGACTTTC	CASKPQGMAGANVLTF
TRBJ2-5	many	.	TRBV9	TGTGCCAGCAGCTACGGGACGGCGGAGACCCAGTACTTC	CASSYGTAETQYF
TRBJ1-2	.	TRBD1	TRBV7-2	TGTGCCAGCAGCTTAGGGGCCCCGGGGACAGCTGCTGGCTACACCTTC	CASSLGAPGTAAGYTF
TRBJ1-1	.	.	TRBV29-1	TGCAGCGTACGAGGGGGGACGGGACCCCTGGGAGCTTTCTTT	CSVRGGTGPLGAFF
TRBJ1-6	many	.	TRBV29-1	TGCAGCGTAAAAGAATCCTATAATTCACCCCTCCACTTT	CSVKESYNSPLHF
TRBJ1-5	medium-sized	.	TRBV12-3/TRBV12-4	TGTGCCAGCAGTTTCTCAAAAGGGCAGCCCCAGCATTTT	CASSFSKGQPQHF
TRBJ1-5	few	.	TRBV4-3	TGCGCCAGCAGCCAAGAGGGGCGAGGGGATCAGCCCCAGCATTTT	CASSQEGRGDQPQHF
TRBJ2-3	many	TRBD2	TRBV11-2	TGTGCCAGCAGCCCCGGCGGACTAGCGGGGTACACAGATACGCAGTATTTT	CASSPGGLAGYTDTQYF
TRBJ2-7	few	.	TRBV24-1	TGTGCCACCAGTGAGGGCGGCTACGAGCAGTACTTC	CATSEGGYEQYF
TRBJ2-7	many	.	TRBV29-1	TGCAGCGTTGAAGATCAGTATCGGGGCAGGTACGAGCAGTACTTC	CSVEDQYRGRYEQYF
TRBJ1-2	few	.	TRBV5-1	TGCGCCAGCAGCCCGGAGACCGCCAGCTATGGCTACACCTTC	CASSPETASYGYTF
TRBJ1-2	few	TRBD1	TRBV24-1	TGTGCCACCAGTGACCAGACAGGGGAGGCGGGCTACACCTTC	CATSDQTGEAGYTF
TRBJ2-5	many	TRBD2	TRBV19	TGTGCCAGTAGTACGCCGGGACTAGCACTAGAGACCCAGTACTTC	CASSTPGLALETQYF
TRBJ2-6	few	TRBD1	TRBV15	TGTGCCACCAGCTCCAGGGGGTCTGGGGCCAACGTCCTGACTTTC	CATSSRGSGANVLTF
TRBJ2-2	few	TRBD1	TRBV4-1	TGCGCCAGCAGCCAAGCCCTAAAGGGACAGGGAGGCACCGGGGAGCTGTTTTTT	CASSQALKGQGGTGELFF
TRBJ2-1	many	TRBD2	TRBV20-1	TGCAGTGTTAGCGGGAGCAGCACCTACAATGAGCAGTTCTTC	CSVSGSSTYNEQFF
TRBJ2-7	many	TRBD1	TRBV6-5	TGTGCCACGGCAGGGGGCGGATCTTCCTACGAGCAGTACTTC	CATAGGGSSYEQYF
TRBJ1-2	few	.	TRBV19	TGTGCCAGTAGTATAGAAGCATCCTTAAGCTATGGCTACACCTTC	CASSIEASLSYGYTF
TRBJ1-2	.	.	TRBV29-1	TGCAGCGTTCAAACCGCGGACTATGGCTACACCTTC	CSVQTADYGYTF
TRBJ1-1	many	.	TRBV29-1	TGCAGCGTAAAAGGAGTCGGCACTGAAGCTTTCTTT	CSVKGVGTEAFF
TRBJ2-3	many	TRBD2	TRBV7-9	TGTGCCAGCAGCCCGGGGACTAGCGGAGCCTCAACAGCAGATACGCAGTATTTT	CASSPGTSGASTADTQYF
TRBJ2-7	many	TRBD1	TRBV20-1	TGCAGTGCTAAGGGACAGGGATTAGGCGAGCAGTACTTC	CSAKGQGLGEQYF
TRBJ2-6	many	.	TRBV2	TGTGCCAGCAGGGCCCCGGGGGCCAACGTCCTGACTTTC	CASRAPGANVLTF
TRBJ1-1	few	.	TRBV30	TGTGCCTGGAGTGTACCTCGCAGGGCTGAAGCTTTCTTT	CAWSVPRRAEAFF
TRBJ1-3	few	.	TRBV15	TGTGCCACCAGCAGAGGGGCAGGTACCTCTGGAAACACCATATATTTT	CATSRGAGTSGNTIYF
TRBJ2-7	many	TRBD1	TRBV7-6	TGTGCCAGCAGCGCCCGGGACAGCTCCTACGAGCAGTACTTC	CASSARDSSYEQYF
TRBJ1-3	.	.	TRBV7-2	TGTGCCAGCAGCACCCCTGGGGGTGCAAACACCATATATTTT	CASSTPGGANTIYF
TRBJ2-5	.	TRBD1	TRBV6-5	TGTGCCAGCAGCCTGGACAGGCCCTTGGGAAGTACGACCCAGTACTTC	CASSLDRPLGSTTQYF
TRBJ2-5	few	.	TRBV18	TGTGCCAGCTCACCAGCGAACAGGGTAGGAGAGACCCAGTACTTC	CASSPANRVGETQYF